These 18 T cell receptor beta chains share one sample of origin, sequenced in a study of CD8 T cells in Susac syndrome. Roughly 0.45 to 1 ug RNA was reverse transcribed with random hexamers. TCRdb reprocessed the immunoSEQ multiplex PCR reads via MiXCR and lists one record per CDR3 protein. The sample lists approximately 180,000 distinct CDR3 sequences, about 94% occurring once. Material for sequencing was CD4+ T cells from PBMCs. The receptors were gathered from a human donor with Susac syndrome.

The rearrangement uses TRBV29-1 and TRBJ1-4; D is perhaps TRBD1 (6 bases). This CDR3 has 14 amino acids. Per germline, CDR1 SQVTM and CDR2 ANQGSEA. Trimming took 5 bases from V and 6 from J, leaving 16 bases between them. CDR3 nucleotide sequence: TGCAGCGTTAGCGGGACAACCTTGGATGAAAAACTGTTTTTT. It yields the protein CSVSGTTLDEKLFF.

The V gene is TRBV29-1, the J gene TRBJ2-5, with TRBD2 identical over 8 bases. V was clipped by 6 bases and J by 2 bases; unmatched bases: 5. This CDR3 spans 13 amino acids. CDR1 is SQVTM and CDR2 is ANQGSEA in the germline V gene. CDR3 loop: CSVVAGPQETQYF. The CDR3 DNA is TGCAGCGTAGTAGCGGGGCCACAAGAGACCCAGTACTTC. The variable domain in full, with the rest retrieved from reference TRBV29-1 and TRBJ2-5, is SAVISQKPSRDICQRGTSLTIQCQVDSQVTMMFWYRQQPGQSLTLIATANQGSEATYESGFVIDKFPISRPNLTFSTLTVSNMSPEDSSIYLCSVVAGPQETQYFGPGTRLLVL.

The chain couples TRBV18 to TRBJ2-7; D not certain. This CDR3 contains 12 residues. V dropped 3 bases and J dropped 0 bases, with 3 bases sitting between them. Germline V gives CDR1 KGHSH, CDR2 LQKENI. CDR3 coding DNA: TGTGCCAGCTCACCGAGCTCCTACGAGCAGTACTTC. Translating gives CASSPSSYEQYF.

This chain links TRBV5-1 with TRBJ1-1; 7 bases align to TRBD1. This CDR3 contains 14 residues. J lost 2 bases, V lost 5 bases, and 6 bases had no gene match. Per germline, CDR1 SGHRS and CDR2 YFSETQ. CDR3 sequence reads: CASRGGTANTEAFF. The CDR3 DNA reads as TGCGCCAGCAGGGGCGGGACAGCTAACACTGAAGCTTTCTTT.

The chain couples TRBV21-1 to TRBJ2-1; the DNA was not compared with TRBD1, the D call given in the table. TRBV21-1 represents a pseudogene. The CDR3 has 14 residues. The CDR3 here is CASSRLWAGEEQFF. CDR3 bases: TGTGCCAGCAGCAGGCTCTGGGCAGGGGAAGAGCAGTTCTTC.

V is TRBV18 and J is TRBJ1-6; 8 positions match TRBD1. From germline, CDR1 is KGHSH and CDR2 LQKENI. J lost 10 bases, V lost 3 bases, and 11 bases had no gene match. CDR3 length: 16 amino acids. CDR3 protein: CASSPLDRGEGSPLHF. DNA of the CDR3: TGTGCCAGCTCACCCCTTGACAGGGGCGAGGGATCACCCCTCCACTTT.

The chain is built from TRBV20-1 and TRBJ2-3, with TRBD2 matching 8 bases. The ends lost 4 bases at V and 0 bases at J; junction bases unmatched: 9. This CDR3 spans 16 amino acids. The germline V gene has CDR1 DFQATT and CDR2 SNEGSKA (reference sequence). CDR3 in amino acids: CSAKLAGYTSTDTQYF. The CDR3 DNA is TGCAGTGCTAAGCTAGCGGGCTACACTAGCACAGATACGCAGTATTTT.

V gene TRBV7-9 combines with J gene TRBJ2-7; 8 bases match TRBD1. CDR1 and CDR2 (germline): SEHNR, FQNEAQ (reference sequence). The CDR3 runs to 16 residues. Germline trimming cut 2 bases from V and 4 bases from J; bases unmatched to any gene: 10. The CDR3 DNA reads as TGTGCCAGCAGCTTACTGGACAGGGCGAAAGGATACGAGCAGTACTTC. It yields the protein CASSLLDRAKGYEQYF.

CDR3 DNA sequence: TGCAGTGCCCGGAGACGAGGGACAGGAGGCAATCAGCCCCAGCATTTT. Translated, it gives CSARRRGTGGNQPQHF. The chain joins TRBV20-1 to TRBJ1-5, with TRBD1 matching 8 bases. J was trimmed by 2 bases and V by 6 bases; bases with no gene match: 12. Germline CDR1 DFQATT, CDR2 SNEGSKA (reference sequence). CDR3 length equals 16 residues.

The V and J genes are TRBV28 and TRBJ2-7, with 8 bases aligning to TRBD1. The CDR3 totals 14 residues. Per the germline V gene, CDR1 is MDHEN and CDR2 is SYDVKM. V trimming: 6 bases; J trimming: 5 bases; junction bases outside the gene matches: 9. CDR3 coding DNA: TGTGCCAGCAGCCCCGTGGACAGGGCTAACGAGCAGTACTTC. Its translation is CASSPVDRANEQYF. The entire variable domain, with the rest obtained from reference TRBV28 and TRBJ2-7, is as follows: DVKVTQSSRYLVKRTGEKVFLECVQDMDHENMFWYRQDPGLGLRLIYFSYDVKMKEKGDIPEGYSVSREKKERFSLILESASTNQTSMYLCASSPVDRANEQYFGPGTRLTVT.

The table lists this clonotype with a few counts. The rearrangement links TRBV11-2 to TRBJ2-7; D gene ambiguous. The CDR3 runs 15 residues. Germline V gene data show CDR1 as SGHAT and CDR2 as FQNNGV. V lost 5 bases and J lost 0, with 14 bases in between. For the CDR3, the DNA is TGTGCCAGCAGCCCTTCCCGAGCGAGCTCCTACGAGCAGTACTTC. It codes for CASSPSRASSYEQYF.

The gene calls are TRBV20-1 and TRBJ2-7; 8 bases are a match to TRBD1. The CDR3 totals 13 residues. V dropped 6 bases and J dropped 5; count of bases not matched to a gene: 9. CDR1 and CDR2 from the germline V gene are DFQATT and SNEGSKA (reference sequence). Written as DNA, the CDR3 is TGCAGTGCGGCAACCGGGACAGGAGACGAGCAGTACTTC. As protein: CSAATGTGDEQYF.

This rearrangement joins TRBV7-2 to TRBJ2-1; 11 positions match TRBD2. Germline CDR1 SGHTA, CDR2 FQGNSA. The CDR3 length is 15 residues. After removal of 0 bases from V and 8 bases from J, the junction contained 3 bases not matched to a gene. The CDR3 DNA is TGTGCCAGCAGCTTAGCTAGCGGGAGGGGCGATGAGCAGTTCTTC. Translated: CASSLASGRGDEQFF.

The rearrangement links TRBV6-4 to TRBJ2-2; 10 bases line up with TRBD2. Trimming took 4 bases from V and 5 from J; bases not matched to a gene: 4. Germline V gene sequence: CDR1 MRHNA, CDR2 SNTAGT. This CDR3 has 15 amino acids. DNA for the CDR3: TGTGCCAGCAGTGCCGGGACTAGCGTGACCGGGGAGCTGTTTTTT. This encodes CASSAGTSVTGELFF.

The chain combines TRBV20-1 with TRBJ2-1, with 12 nucleotides matching TRBD2. CDR1 DFQATT and CDR2 SNEGSKA come from the germline V gene (reference sequence). There are 14 residues in the CDR3. V shed 2 bases, J shed 10 bases, and the junction held 6 bases outside the gene matches. For the CDR3, the DNA is TGCAGTGCTAGATTGACTAGCGGGAGCTGGGAGCAGTTCTTC. Protein product: CSARLTSGSWEQFF.

V and J are TRBV4-2 and TRBJ2-1; D is ambiguous. The CDR3 extends over 14 amino acids. Germline CDR1 reads LGHNA; CDR2 reads YNFKEQ. Trimming took off 2 bases at V and 6 bases at J, with 11 bases between the two ends. The DNA for the CDR3 is TGTGCCAGCAGCCAACCCCAGAGGCGCAATGAGCAGTTCTTC. It codes for CASSQPQRRNEQFF.

The table lists this clonotype with a count of one. The rearrangement links TRBV12-3 or TRBV12-4 to TRBJ2-1; 12 bases match TRBD2. V trimming: 6 bases; J trimming: 3 bases; junction bases outside the gene matches: 0. The CDR3 length is 14 residues. Written as DNA, the CDR3 is TGTGCCAGCAGGGGACTAGCGGGCTACAATGAGCAGTTCTTC. Amino acid sequence: CASRGLAGYNEQFF.

This sequence joins TRBV18 and TRBJ2-5, with a possible D match to TRBD2 (5 bases). This CDR3 has 14 residues. Germline V gene sequence: CDR1 KGHSH, CDR2 LQKENI. Trimming pared 2 bases from V and 3 bases from J, leaving 10 bases between. This chain's CDR3 is CASSPETGKETQYF. CDR3 bases: TGTGCCAGCTCACCAGAAACCGGGAAAGAGACCCAGTACTTC.